This T cell receptor (beta chain) came from a study of cytomegalovirus exposure and HLA in healthy donors (dated by TCRdb to about 2017). Concerning the study at large: An earlier analysis of some 620 of the donors reported about 260 Gb of sequence data and 95 million to 120 million unique TCR beta sequences obtained from around 190 million T cells. Roughly 300 gigabases of sequencing data and 80 million or so unique TCR sequences were included in an early release covering several hundred HLA-typed donors. The genetic ancestry cluster associated with self-reported Caucasian donors included around four fifths of the roughly 400 genotyped donors. The aim of the study was to test whether cataloging public T cell receptors could identify signatures of past pathogen exposure. Using immunosequencing, the study profiled T cell repertoires from around 670 subjects and related those repertoires to cytomegalovirus serostatus. A separate validation cohort of roughly 120 different subjects was used in addition to the approximately 670-subject first cohort. To predict cytomegalovirus infection status, the study combined high-throughput TCR immunosequencing, statistical association of individual TCRs with disease status, and machine learning. A later analysis re-examined previously published TCR beta repertoires from just over 650 donors and added high-resolution HLA genotyping to investigate patterns of TCR occurrence. Rather than using new phenotypic data, the later analysis identified candidate immune exposures from TCR beta sequences and from how often those sequences occurred across donors. To decide whether each TCR beta V gene segment behaved as functional or pseudogenic, an earlier analysis of some 540 of the donors relied on high-throughput TCR beta sequencing. Donor age, sex, ethnicity and CMV serostatus were compiled alongside the repertoire data. A later genetic analysis used genome-wide SNP genotypes for about three fifths of the 666 donors, treating that subset as a discovery cohort. All discovery cohort repertoires had been generated on a single sequencing platform. Class I and class II HLA loci were covered by the typing at four-digit resolution. Typing coverage varied by locus: roughly 620-640 donors for A, B, C, DRB1 and DQB1; 522 for DQA1; some 610 for DPA1; under 490 for DPB1. Roughly 5 DR-DQ haplotypes were treated as single units for association and clustering because of strong linkage in the cohort. Among roughly 400 genotyped donors of the cohort, an average of approximately 230,000 unique TCR beta nucleotide sequences were sequenced per donor, roughly a sixth of them non-productive.

The CDR3 sequence holds 14 residues, the cysteine and phenylalanine included. Only the CDR3 region is kept as DNA, spanning 42 bases read in frame from base 1. CDR1 and CDR2 were assigned from the germline V gene as SGHTA and FQGTGA. V is trimmed back by 5 bases and J by 6 bases, and the junction contains 7 bases that no gene match accounts for. Study-wide findings and limitations: In the study, 164 TCR beta chains were listed as associated with cytomegalovirus. The authors suggested that the approach could potentially be extended to other disease states and immunological phenotypes. CMV serostatus was the only immune exposure information available for the cohort. An association between a missense DCLRE1C variant and V-gene and J-gene trimming of TCR beta chains was found in a later genetic analysis and replicated in an independent cohort. A further reported finding was that TCR beta sequences accurately predicted the HLA-A and HLA-B alleles for most subjects in the first cohort. At a false discovery rate of 0.05, a later analysis linked 16,951 TCR beta sequences to specific HLA alleles. Because the 87-base-pair reads could not distinguish some IMGT-functional V segments, including TRBV6-2 and TRBV6-3, those segments were excluded. A later analysis found that TCR association rates varied across HLA loci, with DRB1 alleles showing the most associated TCRs and HLA-C alleles the fewest. In an earlier analysis of around 600 of the donors, most TCR beta V segments were observed in productive rearrangements about 87% or about 30% of the time, broadly matching IMGT annotations. Linkage disequilibrium might explain the correlated functional status among segregating V segments, but an unknown experimental factor could not be ruled out. Sequencing depth was assumed to be roughly uniform across donors in the presence/absence analyses, though that assumption may not hold. This cohort had only TCR beta chains sequenced, and the lack of alpha or paired-chain data limited which features could be detected. A later genetic analysis reported fewer N-insertions in productive TCRs among donors in an Asian-associated ancestry cluster than the roughly 640-donor mean. Cytomegalovirus status was reported to be diagnosed by the classifier with high specificity and sensitivity in both the original and validation cohorts. Most TCR sequences were observed very rarely across donors, whereas some public TCRs were present in many individuals. Three of the identified cytomegalovirus-associated TCR beta chains were confirmed in vitro to be specific for cytomegalovirus antigens. In a later analysis, most CMV-associated TCR beta chains were found to appear HLA-restricted, with HLA associations seemingly driven largely by CMV exposure. Because counts were too low, approximately 15 rarely observed V segments, including chromosome 9 orphons, were excluded from the earlier analysis of some 590 of the donors. A cluster of highly shared sequence variants was judged likely to represent a technical artifact of the sequencing pipeline. Several of the top co-occurrence clusters appeared to be linked to parvovirus B19, influenza, CMV and Epstein-Barr virus, according to a later analysis. Because some donors lacked HLA typing at each locus, the association tests relied only on the typed subset. Strong co-occurrence of HLA alleles, especially DR and DQ, made assigning TCR associations to individual alleles difficult. A later analysis found that HLA-associated TCR beta chains were more clonally expanded and had lower generation probabilities than equally common non-associated chains.

The cohort comprised approximately 700 healthy bone marrow donors. At the time of sampling, every cohort member was nominally healthy, though immune exposures that went unrecorded were likely present. The donor was CMV seropositive and was included in the group of 289 seropositive cohort members. Each donor provided a peripheral blood sample, and peripheral blood mononuclear cells were used for TCR beta sequencing. The Qiagen DNeasy Blood Extraction Kit was used to extract genomic DNA from the blood cell samples. Receptor amplification or capture employed the immunoSEQ multiplex PCR assay. For the multiplex PCR, a mixture combining 60 forward primers for TCR Vbeta segments and 13 reverse primers for TCR Jbeta segments was used. A multiplex PCR assay on genomic DNA amplified the CDR3 region of rearranged TCR beta genes. Amplified TCR beta libraries were sequenced as 87-base-pair reads on the Illumina HiSeq System. From the authors' description of their analysis: In a later analysis, 77 million or so unique TCR beta chains were counted across the 650 to 750 repertoires, and approximately 11 million of these chains were shared by at least two donors. To remove PCR and sequencing errors, raw reads were error-corrected and collapsed into unique sequences using a nearest-neighbor algorithm that merged closely related sequences. V, D and J gene segments were assigned by aligning CDR3 sequences to IMGT reference sequences. For a sequence to be retained, at least a six-nucleotide match to both a V gene segment and a J gene segment was required. Rearrangements were called productive when the CDR3 lacked stop codons and stayed in frame with V and J; all others were non-productive. Following IMGT convention, CDR3 was defined as the stretch from the second conserved V-encoded cysteine to the conserved J-encoded phenylalanine. In an earlier analysis of approximately 590 of the donors, sequences lacking an unambiguous match to a single V gene segment were excluded. An earlier analysis of a few hundred of the donors called V segments functional above 56.7% productive rearrangements and segregating when the between-donor standard deviation exceeded 5%. To diagnose cytomegalovirus status from the catalog of TCR beta chain sequences, a statistical classification framework was built. In a later analysis, V and J genes were assigned by comparing TCR nucleotide sequences against IMGT/GENE-DB human TR gene sequences. A later analysis assigned CDR3 sequences and most-parsimonious VDJ recombination scenarios with the TCRdist pipeline. In a later analysis, every TCR beta chain was defined by the combination of its CDR3 amino acid sequence and its V-gene family, and reads without a unique V-gene family were dropped. To address suspected cross-contamination and a sequencing artifact, a later analysis removed over 500 highly shared, low-generation-probability nucleotide sequences. In a later analysis, a clonal expansion index was calculated for each public chain from normalized within-repertoire ranks of inferred template counts. In a later analysis, generation probabilities were computed with a VDJ recombination model fitted to out-of-frame rearrangements, and the resulting probabilities were checked against IGoR. In a later analysis, hypergeometric tests were used to score TCR-TCR, TCR-HLA and TCR-CMV co-occurrence, with a repertoire-size bias correction applied to TCR pairs. A later analysis estimated false discovery rates by permuting HLA or CMV assignments 20 times. In a later analysis, co-occurring TCRs were grouped using DBSCAN, with TCRdist sequence similarity added in when clustering inside HLA-allele-positive subsets. Repertoires with fewer than 30,000 or more than 120,000 public chains, plus five repertoires with anomalous nucleotide sharing, were excluded from co-occurrence clustering. Not all clones reach the TCRdb copy of this immuneACCESS table, which keeps in-frame sequences only. Checked studies attribute under half of the gap to unresolved V genes and leave the rest unexplained. Clonal size and the V and J genes are those of that table, whereas D and trimming came from the DNA. This sample gives 95,000 to 110,000 clones in total; approximately 79% of them show up just once. Approximately 6.3% of the sample is taken by the ten largest.

To note about this clone: Which antigen it targets is not known. Per-base qualities were not stored, and no clone one base away is much larger.

Sequenced material: PBMCs. The origin of this receptor is a man between 60 and 70 years old in good health and CMV-seropositive. The rearrangement joined TRBV7-3 to TRBJ2-7, with 10 bases in between that match TRBD1. The sequenced DNA: TGTGCCAGCAGCGCCCGGGACAGGGGTCCCGAGCAGTACTTC. This codes for CASSARDRGPEQYF.